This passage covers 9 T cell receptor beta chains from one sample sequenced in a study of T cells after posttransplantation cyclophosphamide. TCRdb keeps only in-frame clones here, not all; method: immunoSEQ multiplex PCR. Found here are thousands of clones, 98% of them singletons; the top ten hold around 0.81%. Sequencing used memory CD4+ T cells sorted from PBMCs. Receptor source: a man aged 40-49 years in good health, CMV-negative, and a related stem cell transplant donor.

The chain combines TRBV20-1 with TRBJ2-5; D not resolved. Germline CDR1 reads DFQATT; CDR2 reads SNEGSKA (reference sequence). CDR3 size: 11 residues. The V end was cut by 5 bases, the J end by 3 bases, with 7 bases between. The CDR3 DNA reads TGCAGTGCTCTAAAAAAAGAGACCCAGTACTTC. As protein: CSALKKETQYF.

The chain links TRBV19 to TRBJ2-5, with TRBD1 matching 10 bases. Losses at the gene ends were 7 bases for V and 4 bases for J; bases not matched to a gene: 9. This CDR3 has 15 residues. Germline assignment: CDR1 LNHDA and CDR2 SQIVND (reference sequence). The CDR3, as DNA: TGTGCCAGTAAGAAACCGGGACAGGGGACAGAGACCCAGTACTTC. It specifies CASKKPGQGTETQYF.

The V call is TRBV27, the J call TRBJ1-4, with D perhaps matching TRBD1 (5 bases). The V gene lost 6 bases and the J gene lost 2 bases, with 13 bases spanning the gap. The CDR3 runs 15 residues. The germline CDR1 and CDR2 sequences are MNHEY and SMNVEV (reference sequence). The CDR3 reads CASRPLQGTNEKLFF. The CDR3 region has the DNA TGTGCCAGCAGGCCCCTCCAGGGCACTAATGAAAAACTGTTTTTT. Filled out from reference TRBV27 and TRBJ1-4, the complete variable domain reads EAQVTQNPRYLITVTGKKLTVTCSQNMNHEYMSWYRQDPGLGLRQIYYSMNVEVTDKGDVPEGYKVSRKEKRNFPLILESPSPNQTSLYFCASRPLQGTNEKLFFGSGTQLSVL.

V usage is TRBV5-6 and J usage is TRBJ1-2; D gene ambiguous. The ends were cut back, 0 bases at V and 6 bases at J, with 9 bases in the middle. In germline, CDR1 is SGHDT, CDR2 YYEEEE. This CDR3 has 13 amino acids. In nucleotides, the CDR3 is TGTGCCAGCAGCTTGGGGGCGCATGATGGCTACACCTTC. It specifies CASSLGAHDGYTF.

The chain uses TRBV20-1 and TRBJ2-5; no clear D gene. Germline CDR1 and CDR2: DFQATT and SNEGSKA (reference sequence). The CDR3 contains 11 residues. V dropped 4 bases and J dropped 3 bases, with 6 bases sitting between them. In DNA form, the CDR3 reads TGCAGTGCTAATCCAAAAGAGACCCAGTACTTC. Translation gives CSANPKETQYF.

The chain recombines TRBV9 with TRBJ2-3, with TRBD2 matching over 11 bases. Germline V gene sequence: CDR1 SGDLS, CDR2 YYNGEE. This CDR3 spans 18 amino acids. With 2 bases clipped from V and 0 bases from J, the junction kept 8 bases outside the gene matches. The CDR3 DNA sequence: TGTGCCAGCAGCGTGGGACTAGCGGTGACGACTAGCACAGATACGCAGTATTTT. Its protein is CASSVGLAVTTSTDTQYF.

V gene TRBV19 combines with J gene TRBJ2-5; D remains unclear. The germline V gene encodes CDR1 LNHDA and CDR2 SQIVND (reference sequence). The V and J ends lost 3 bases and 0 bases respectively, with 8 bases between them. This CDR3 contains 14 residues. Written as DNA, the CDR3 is TGTGCCAGTAGTATTGTGTCAGACCAAGAGACCCAGTACTTC. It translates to CASSIVSDQETQYF.

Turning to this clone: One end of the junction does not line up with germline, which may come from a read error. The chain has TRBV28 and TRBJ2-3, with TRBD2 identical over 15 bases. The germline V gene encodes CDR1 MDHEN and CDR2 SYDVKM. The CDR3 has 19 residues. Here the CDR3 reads CASILSRTSGRALTDTQYF. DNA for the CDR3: TGTGCCAGCATTTTATCGCGGACTAGCGGGAGGGCCTTGACAGATACGCAGTATTTT.

The CDR3 here is CASSTSGSDTQYF. As DNA, the CDR3 is TGCGCCAGTTCAACTAGCGGGAGTGATACGCAGTATTTT. V usage is TRBV10-1 and J usage is TRBJ2-3; 11 nucleotides line up with TRBD2. CDR1 is WNHNN and CDR2 is SYGVQD in the germline V gene (reference sequence). The CDR3 length is 13 residues. With 9 bases clipped from V and 6 bases from J, the junction kept 5 bases outside the gene matches.